Below, one TCR beta chain is given with its context. The table came from immunoSEQ multiplex PCR; TCRdb's copy has only in-frame clones and leaves some out. The sample gives more than 110,000 clones, approximately 83% of which show up once; more than 7% is in the top ten. These data come from a study of blood T cell repertoires in COVID-19. Germline V lookup: CDR1 MGHDK, CDR2 SYGVNS. There are 13 residues in the CDR3. Trimming left V 6 bases short and J 6 bases short, with 14 bases between. This chain links TRBV25-1 with TRBJ1-1; maybe TRBD1 (6 bases). The source is a human donor in a cohort sampled during active COVID-19. The sample was peripheral blood. CDR3 loop: CASRLGAVAEAFF. The CDR3 DNA is TGTGCCAGCAGGCTGGGGGCCGTCGCTGAAGCTTTCTTT.